The 27 T cell receptor beta chains below come from one sample, sequenced in a study of CD8 T cells in ankylosing spondylitis (dated by TCRdb to about 2017). Library preparation employed 5' RACE. The sequencing machine was an Illumina HiSeq 2500. TCRdb reprocessing: public reads trimmed at Q25 with fastp, clones called with MiXCR, in-frame beta chains kept. For every CDR3 protein sequence, its rows merge into one entry that carries the most common genes and DNA. The sample table holds about 240,000 distinct CDR3 sequences, of which roughly 10% were seen once. The ten largest account for 6.8% of the sample. Sequencing used blood, either unsorted or a sorted T cell fraction (not recorded which). These receptors were taken from a male donor with ankylosing spondylitis or in good health (not recorded which).

The chain uses TRBV7-9 and TRBJ1-2, with D possibly matching TRBD1 (6 bases). The CDR3 totals 12 residues. V was pared by 7 bases and J by 12 bases, with 18 bases between. Germline CDR1 is SEHNR and CDR2 is FQNEAQ (reference sequence). Here the CDR3 DNA reads TGTGCCAGCAACCAGGGGCTTCGGGAGAACACCTTC. This translates into CASNQGLRENTF.

This clonotype appeared a few times. The rearrangement uses TRBV28 and TRBJ2-7; D remains ambiguous. The CDR3 is made up of 13 amino acids. V was trimmed by 5 bases and J by 3 bases, leaving 11 bases between them. Looked up from germline, CDR1 is MDHEN and CDR2 is SYDVKM. DNA of the CDR3: TGTGCCAGCAGTGACACACCGAACTACGAGCAGTACTTC. Encoded protein: CASSDTPNYEQYF.

Notes on this clonotype: A much larger clone differs by one base, so this may be a read error. This rearrangement joins TRBV10-3 to TRBJ2-7, with 9 bases aligning to TRBD1. The germline V gene encodes CDR1 ENHRY and CDR2 SYGVKD. Trimming cost V 11 bases and J 0 bases; bases outside gene matches: 11. The CDR3 loop spans 15 amino acids. The CDR3 protein is CAGSVGTGSSYEQYF. DNA of the CDR3: TGTGCCGGATCGGTTGGGACAGGGAGCTCCTACGAGCAGTACTTC.

Comments on this clonotype: This may be a read error: a much more frequent sequence differs by one nucleotide. The V gene is TRBV29-1, the J gene TRBJ1-3; unclear D gene. Between the trimmed V and J ends, which lost 4 bases and 4 bases, there was a span of 11 bases. The germline V gene has CDR1 SQVTM and CDR2 ANQGSEA. This CDR3 spans 13 amino acids. The CDR3 DNA sequence: TGCAGCGTTGCTTTGGTGGGGGGAAACACCATATATTTT. This codes for CSVALVGGNTIYF.

The table lists this clonotype with many counts. The V call is TRBV5-1, the J call TRBJ1-5; D uncertain. The CDR3 length is 13 residues. The ends were cut back, 4 bases at V and 1 base at J, with 6 bases in the middle. From germline, CDR1 is SGHRS and CDR2 YFSETQ. The CDR3 reads CASSLASNQPQHF. CDR3 sequence (DNA): TGCGCCAGCAGCCTGGCCAGCAATCAGCCCCAGCATTTT.

This clonotype was seen repeatedly, ten times or more. The J gene is TRBJ2-5, the V gene TRBV5-1; no clear D gene. This CDR3 region has 14 residues. The V gene lost 2 bases and the J gene lost 5 bases, with 13 bases spanning the gap. Looked up from germline, CDR1 is SGHRS and CDR2 is YFSETQ. The CDR3 here is CASSFRAGEETQYF. CDR3 DNA: TGCGCCAGCAGCTTTCGGGCAGGCGAGGAGACCCAGTACTTC.

The chain is built from TRBV7-2 and TRBJ2-2; no clear D. The CDR3 is 15 amino acids. From germline, CDR1 is SGHTA and CDR2 FQGNSA. V dropped 1 base and J dropped 6 bases, with 12 bases sitting between them. CDR3 in amino acids: CASSLVGPAPGELFF. The CDR3 DNA reads TGTGCCAGCAGCTTAGTAGGTCCCGCCCCCGGGGAGCTGTTTTTT.

This clonotype has only a few counts. V and J are TRBV6-2 or TRBV6-3 and TRBJ2-1, with TRBD1 identical over 8 bases. The trim removed 6 bases at V and 3 bases at J, leaving 4 bases unmatched. CDR1 and CDR2 (germline): MNHEY, SVGEGT. This CDR3 contains 14 residues. DNA of the CDR3: TGTGCCAGCAGAGGGACAGGTAACTACAATGAGCAGTTCTTC. Translated, it gives CASRGTGNYNEQFF.

The chain employs TRBV5-6 and TRBJ2-1, with no clear D. The CDR3 runs 16 residues. The V gene's germline CDR1 is SGHDT and CDR2 YYEEEE. V was cut by 0 bases and J by 5 bases, with 15 bases left in between. The CDR3 sequence is CASSLALPGVHNEQFF. The CDR3 DNA is TGTGCCAGCAGCTTGGCCTTGCCAGGAGTACACAATGAGCAGTTCTTC.

This clonotype was recorded a few times. Its ends do not fully match the called genes, so a read error is possible. CDR3 DNA: TGCACTGCTAGACCTGGCCGGGTTTACTACAATGAGCAGTTCTTC. Amino acid sequence: CTARPGRVYYNEQFF. This chain joins TRBV20-1 and TRBJ2-1; no reliable D call. CDR3 length: 15 residues. Germline V gives CDR1 DFQATT, CDR2 SNEGSKA (reference sequence).

A few counts support this clonotype. The rearrangement joins TRBV20-1 to TRBJ2-7, with D tentatively TRBD2 (6 bases). Germline-derived CDR1 and CDR2 are DFQATT and SNEGSKA (reference sequence). The CDR3 loop spans 15 amino acids. Trimming cost V 5 bases and J 2 bases, with 19 bases left between them. CDR3 sequence reads: CSAELAGRSPYEQYF. CDR3 sequence (DNA): TGCAGTGCTGAATTGGCGGGAAGATCGCCCTACGAGCAGTACTTC.

This clonotype appeared many times. V gene TRBV11-2 combines with J gene TRBJ2-5, with D maybe TRBD1 (5 bases). V was pared by 4 bases and J by 3 bases, with 18 bases between. In germline, CDR1 is SGHAT, CDR2 FQNNGV. The CDR3 is made up of 16 amino acids. The CDR3 nucleotides read TGTGCCAGCAGCTCCCCGCAGGGTACCCAGAAAGAGACCCAGTACTTC. This codes for CASSSPQGTQKETQYF.

This clonotype appeared many times. The genes are TRBV29-1 and TRBJ2-7; tentative D call: TRBD1 (6 bases). Between the trimmed V and J ends, which lost 6 bases and 0 bases, there was a span of 12 bases. Looked up from germline, CDR1 is SQVTM and CDR2 is ANQGSEA. This CDR3 is built from 13 residues. The DNA of the CDR3 is TGCAGCGTAACCGGGACATCCTCCTACGAGCAGTACTTC. It encodes CSVTGTSSYEQYF.

This clonotype was seen at least ten times. This chain connects TRBV10-3 to TRBJ1-2; 8 bases are a match to TRBD1. Germline-derived CDR1 and CDR2 are ENHRY and SYGVKD. V shed 10 bases and J 6 bases; nucleotides not matched to a gene: 7. The CDR3 extends over 12 amino acids. CDR3 DNA sequence: TGTGCCACGACCCAGGACAGGGATGGCTACACCTTC. Its protein is CATTQDRDGYTF.

This clonotype was counted ten times or more. This chain joins TRBV20-1 and TRBJ2-7; TRBD1 agrees at 10 bases. The CDR3 is made up of 16 amino acids. V lost 0 bases and J lost 5; bases outside the gene matches: 10. Germline values: CDR1 DFQATT, CDR2 SNEGSKA (reference sequence). DNA for the CDR3: TGCAGTGCTAGAGAAGCCACCGGGACAGGGGCCAACGAGCAGTACTTC. This translates into CSAREATGTGANEQYF.

The sample holds many counts of this clonotype. The J gene is TRBJ2-7, the V gene TRBV12-3 or TRBV12-4; D perhaps matches TRBD1 (5 bases). The CDR3 has 18 amino acids. Trimming stripped 0 bases from V and 2 bases from J, with 20 bases between. The CDR3 here is CASSLADNRFKRTYEQYF. The CDR3 nucleotides are TGTGCCAGCAGTTTAGCGGACAACCGCTTCAAACGAACCTACGAGCAGTACTTC.

This clonotype was seen at least ten times. The chain is built from TRBV28 and TRBJ1-5, with D unclear. Trimming cost V 4 bases and J 0 bases, with 16 bases left between them. Germline lookup yields CDR1 MDHEN and CDR2 SYDVKM. This CDR3 contains 17 residues. The CDR3 spells CASSSSLPTYSNQPQHF. The CDR3, as DNA: TGTGCCAGCAGTTCCAGCCTTCCGACTTATAGCAATCAGCCCCAGCATTTT. The full variable domain, its missing parts supplied by reference TRBV28 and TRBJ1-5, is DVKVTQSSRYLVKRTGEKVFLECVQDMDHENMFWYRQDPGLGLRLIYFSYDVKMKEKGDIPEGYSVSREKKERFSLILESASTNQTSMYLCASSSSLPTYSNQPQHFGDGTRLSIL.

This clonotype was seen at least ten times. The chain uses TRBV3-1 and TRBJ2-3; TRBD2 matches 10 bases. Germline values: CDR1 LGHDT, CDR2 YNNKEL (reference sequence). This CDR3 is built from 16 residues. V was clipped by 4 bases and J by 5 bases; unmatched bases: 9. As DNA, the CDR3 is TGTGCCAGCAGCCGCCGACTAGCGGGCAGTGGAGATACGCAGTATTTT. Amino acid sequence: CASSRRLAGSGDTQYF.

The chain is built from TRBV5-1 and TRBJ2-7; 7 bases map to TRBD1. This CDR3 is 14 amino acids long. With V trimmed by 4 bases and J by 3 bases, 7 bases remained unmatched. Germline V gene lookup returns CDR1 SGHRS and CDR2 YFSETQ. This CDR3 reads CASSPDRVDYEQYF. The CDR3 coding sequence is TGCGCCAGCAGCCCAGACAGGGTGGACTACGAGCAGTACTTC.

This clonotype was seen at least ten times. The chain recombines TRBV5-1 with TRBJ1-1, with D tentatively TRBD1 (5 bases). V was clipped by 0 bases and J by 0 bases, with 6 bases between them. This CDR3 region has 14 residues. Germline values: CDR1 SGHRS, CDR2 YFSETQ. The CDR3 DNA follows: TGCGCCAGCAGCTTGGGACAGATGAACACTGAAGCTTTCTTT. Translation gives CASSLGQMNTEAFF.

This rearrangement joins TRBV6-5 to TRBJ2-1; D is undetermined. V lost 2 bases and J lost 2, with 13 bases in between. The CDR3 totals 16 residues. Germline V CDR1 and CDR2: MNHEY, SVGAGI. CDR3 region: CASSYLRVGPYNEQFF. Here the CDR3 DNA reads TGTGCCAGCAGTTACCTTCGGGTCGGACCCTACAATGAGCAGTTCTTC.

V usage is TRBV19 and J usage is TRBJ1-2; D ambiguous. Trimming removed 3 bases at V and 0 bases at J, with 8 bases between. The CDR3 consists of 14 residues. CDR1 LNHDA and CDR2 SQIVND come from the germline V gene (reference sequence). Written as DNA, the CDR3 is TGTGCCAGTAGTATTGGTGGAGCTAACTATGGCTACACCTTC. Its translation: CASSIGGANYGYTF.

The V call is TRBV20-1, the J call TRBJ2-5; 12 bases line up with TRBD1. J was trimmed by 2 bases and V by 5 bases; bases with no gene match: 3. This CDR3 is 14 amino acids long. The germline V gene has CDR1 DFQATT and CDR2 SNEGSKA (reference sequence). CDR3 in DNA: TGCAGTGCTTGGGGACAGGGGGCGCAAGAGACCCAGTACTTC. It is translated as CSAWGQGAQETQYF.

The chain carries TRBV7-9 and TRBJ2-7; perhaps D is TRBD1 or TRBD2 (5 bases each). CDR3 size: 15 residues. CDR1 and CDR2 (germline): SEHNR, FQNEAQ (reference sequence). V lost 6 bases and J lost 2, with 17 bases in between. The CDR3 sequence: CASSLSWDPAYEQYF. The CDR3 nucleotides are TGTGCCAGCAGTCTTTCTTGGGACCCAGCCTACGAGCAGTACTTC.

This chain links TRBV6-1 with TRBJ2-2; maybe TRBD2 (5 bases). Germline V gene data show CDR1 as MNHNS and CDR2 as SASEGT. CDR3 length equals 12 residues. Trimming cost V 8 bases and J 5 bases, with 9 bases left between them. CDR3 nucleotides: TGTGCCAGCCGCGGGTGGACCGGGGAGCTGTTTTTT. It specifies CASRGWTGELFF.

This clonotype was detected many times. The chain is built from TRBV9 and TRBJ2-7; 8 nucleotides line up with TRBD2. Germline CDR1 and CDR2: SGDLS and YYNGEE. The CDR3 is made up of 19 amino acids. J gave up 5 bases and V 2 bases, and 21 bases lay outside the gene matches. The CDR3 is CASSVVTFREGDLFDEQYF. CDR3 nucleotides: TGTGCCAGCAGCGTTGTTACGTTCCGGGAGGGAGACTTGTTCGACGAGCAGTACTTC. The variable domain in full, with the rest retrieved from reference TRBV9 and TRBJ2-7, is DSGVTQTPKHLITATGQRVTLRCSPRSGDLSVYWYQQSLDQGLQFLIQYYNGEERAKGNILERFSAQQFPDLHSELNLSSLELGDSALYFCASSVVTFREGDLFDEQYFGPGTRLTVT.

This clonotype was seen repeatedly, ten times or more. The rearrangement uses TRBV3-1 and TRBJ2-7; the match to TRBD2 covers 7 bases. Germline-derived CDR1 and CDR2 are LGHDT and YNNKEL (reference sequence). V gave up 0 bases and J gave up 2 bases; unmatched junction bases: 4. This CDR3 is 15 amino acids long. The CDR3 nucleotides are TGTGCCAGCAGCCAAGACAGCGGGGCTACCTACGAGCAGTACTTC. The encoded protein is CASSQDSGATYEQYF.